This T cell receptor (beta chain) came from a study of cytomegalovirus exposure and HLA in healthy donors. PCR employed 60 Vbeta and 13 Jbeta primers. Libraries were prepared by immunoSEQ multiplex PCR; TCRdb keeps only in-frame clonotypes and omits some of them. The profile shows fewer than 140,000 clones, roughly four fifths of them singletons. Trimming took 5 bases from V and 0 from J, leaving 5 bases between them. This CDR3 contains 14 residues. Germline V gene sequence: CDR1 LNHDA, CDR2 SQIVND (reference sequence). Nominally healthy donors provided the samples, though records likely missed some immune exposures.

The chain couples TRBV19 to TRBJ2-6; no firm D call. Material: PBMCs. The sequence was obtained from a middle-aged man in good health and CMV-seronegative. The CDR3 here is CASSASSGANVLTF. The DNA of the CDR3 is TGTGCCAGTAGTGCGAGCTCTGGGGCCAACGTCCTGACTTTC. The full variable domain, completed using reference TRBV19 and TRBJ2-6, is DGGITQSPKYLFRKEGQNVTLSCEQNLNHDAMYWYRQDPGQGLRLIYYSQIVNDFQKGDIAEGYSVSREKKESFPLTVTSAQKNPTAFYLCASSASSGANVLTFGAGSRLTVL.